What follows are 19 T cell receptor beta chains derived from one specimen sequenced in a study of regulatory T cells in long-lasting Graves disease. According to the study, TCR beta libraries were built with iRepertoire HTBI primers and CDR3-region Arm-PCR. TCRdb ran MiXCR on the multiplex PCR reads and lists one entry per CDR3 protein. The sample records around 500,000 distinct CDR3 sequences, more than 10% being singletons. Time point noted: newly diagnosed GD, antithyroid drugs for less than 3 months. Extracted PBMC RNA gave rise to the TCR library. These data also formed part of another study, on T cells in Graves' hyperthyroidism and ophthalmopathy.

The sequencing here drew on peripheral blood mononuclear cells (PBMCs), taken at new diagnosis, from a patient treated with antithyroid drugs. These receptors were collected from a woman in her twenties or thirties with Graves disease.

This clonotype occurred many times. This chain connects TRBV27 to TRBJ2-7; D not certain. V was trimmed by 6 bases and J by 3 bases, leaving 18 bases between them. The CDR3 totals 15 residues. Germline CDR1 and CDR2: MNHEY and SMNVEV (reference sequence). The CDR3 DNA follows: TGTGCCAGCAGCCTACACCCTCCAGCCCTCTACGAGCAGTACTTC. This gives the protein CASSLHPPALYEQYF.

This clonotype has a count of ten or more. The CDR3 region is CASRLLAGVRNEQFF. In nucleotides, the CDR3 is TGTGCCAGCAGGCTACTAGCGGGAGTGAGGAATGAGCAGTTCTTC. This sequence joins TRBV28 and TRBJ2-1; 11 nucleotides align to TRBD2. The germline V gene has CDR1 MDHEN and CDR2 SYDVKM. V trimming: 6 bases; J trimming: 7 bases; junction bases outside the gene matches: 8. This CDR3 is built from 15 residues.

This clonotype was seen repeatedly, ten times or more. The CDR3 DNA sequence: TGTGCCAGCAGTACGAGACAGGGCGAGCAGTACTTC. Its translation is CASSTRQGEQYF. The chain couples TRBV28 to TRBJ2-7; 7 nucleotides match TRBD1. V shed 5 bases and J 6 bases; nucleotides not matched to a gene: 4. The CDR3 extends over 12 amino acids. Germline V CDR1 and CDR2: MDHEN, SYDVKM. Based on the CDR3 plus reference TRBV28 and TRBJ2-7, the full variable domain is DVKVTQSSRYLVKRTGEKVFLECVQDMDHENMFWYRQDPGLGLRLIYFSYDVKMKEKGDIPEGYSVSREKKERFSLILESASTNQTSMYLCASSTRQGEQYFGPGTRLTVT.

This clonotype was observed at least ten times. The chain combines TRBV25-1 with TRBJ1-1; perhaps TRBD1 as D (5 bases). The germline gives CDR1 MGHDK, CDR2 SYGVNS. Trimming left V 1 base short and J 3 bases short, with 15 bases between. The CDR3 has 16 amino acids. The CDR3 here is CASSEFGAPIDTEAFF. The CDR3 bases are TGTGCCAGCAGTGAATTCGGGGCCCCGATTGACACTGAAGCTTTCTTT.

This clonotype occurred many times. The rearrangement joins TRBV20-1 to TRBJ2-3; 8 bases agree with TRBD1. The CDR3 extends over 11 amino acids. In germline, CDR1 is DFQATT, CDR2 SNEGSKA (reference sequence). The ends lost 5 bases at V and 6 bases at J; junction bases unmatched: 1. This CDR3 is CSAQGADTQYF. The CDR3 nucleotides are TGCAGTGCTCAGGGGGCGGATACGCAGTATTTT.

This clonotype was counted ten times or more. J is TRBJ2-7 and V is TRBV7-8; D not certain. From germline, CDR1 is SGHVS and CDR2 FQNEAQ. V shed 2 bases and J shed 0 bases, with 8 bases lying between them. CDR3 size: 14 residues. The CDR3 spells CASSLSYGSYEQYF. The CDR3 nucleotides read TGTGCCAGCAGCTTAAGCTACGGCTCCTACGAGCAGTACTTC.

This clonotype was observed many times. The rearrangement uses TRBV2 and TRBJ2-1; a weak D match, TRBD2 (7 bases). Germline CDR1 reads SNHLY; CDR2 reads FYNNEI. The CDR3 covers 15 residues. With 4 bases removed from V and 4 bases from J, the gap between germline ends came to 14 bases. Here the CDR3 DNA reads TGTGCCAGCAGTGCCGAGGGGGGGACTTACAATGAGCAGTTCTTC. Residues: CASSAEGGTYNEQFF.

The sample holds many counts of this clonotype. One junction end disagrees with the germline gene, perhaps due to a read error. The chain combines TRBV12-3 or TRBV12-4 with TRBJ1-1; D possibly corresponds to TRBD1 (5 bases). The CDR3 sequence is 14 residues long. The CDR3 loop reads CASSLGVMNTEAFF. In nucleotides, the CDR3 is TGTGCCAGCAGCTTAGGGGTCATGAACACTGAAGCTTTCTTT.

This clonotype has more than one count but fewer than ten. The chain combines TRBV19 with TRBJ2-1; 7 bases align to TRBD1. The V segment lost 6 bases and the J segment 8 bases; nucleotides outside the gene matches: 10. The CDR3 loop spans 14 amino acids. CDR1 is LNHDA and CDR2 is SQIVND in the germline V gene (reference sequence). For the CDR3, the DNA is TGTGCCAGTAGGGTAGAGGGGGCCGGAGATGAGCAGTTCTTC. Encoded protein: CASRVEGAGDEQFF. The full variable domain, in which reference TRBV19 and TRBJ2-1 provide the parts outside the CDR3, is DGGITQSPKYLFRKEGQNVTLSCEQNLNHDAMYWYRQDPGQGLRLIYYSQIVNDFQKGDIAEGYSVSREKKESFPLTVTSAQKNPTAFYLCASRVEGAGDEQFFGPGTRLTVL.

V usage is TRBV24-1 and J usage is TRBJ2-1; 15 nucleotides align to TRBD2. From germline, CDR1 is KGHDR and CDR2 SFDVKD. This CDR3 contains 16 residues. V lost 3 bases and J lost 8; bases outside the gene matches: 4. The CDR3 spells CATSDGLAGGGDEQFF. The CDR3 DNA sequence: TGTGCCACCAGTGATGGACTAGCGGGGGGGGGAGATGAGCAGTTCTTC.

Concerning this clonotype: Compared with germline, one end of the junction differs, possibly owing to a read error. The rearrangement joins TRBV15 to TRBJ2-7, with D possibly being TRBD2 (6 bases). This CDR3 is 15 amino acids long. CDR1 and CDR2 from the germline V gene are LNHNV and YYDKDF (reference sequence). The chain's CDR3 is CATSRGGISSCEQYF. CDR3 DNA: TGTGCCACCAGCAGAGGCGGGATCAGCTCCTGCGAGCAGTACTTC.

The CDR3 sequence: CSVPSRDLQETQYF. In nucleotides, the CDR3 is TGCAGTGTTCCATCTCGGGACCTCCAAGAGACCCAGTACTTC. The rearrangement links TRBV20-1 to TRBJ2-5; tentatively, D is TRBD1 or TRBD2 (5 bases each). Trimming pared 7 bases from V and 1 base from J, leaving 16 bases between. The germline V gene has CDR1 DFQATT and CDR2 SNEGSKA (reference sequence). The CDR3 extends over 14 amino acids.

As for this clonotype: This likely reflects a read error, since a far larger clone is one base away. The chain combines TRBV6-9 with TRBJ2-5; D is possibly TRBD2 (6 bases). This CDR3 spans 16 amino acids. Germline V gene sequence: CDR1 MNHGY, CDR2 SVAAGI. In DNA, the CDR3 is TGTGCCAGCAGTTACAACTCTCCGGGAGAACAAGAGACCCAGTGCTTC. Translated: CASSYNSPGEQETQCF.

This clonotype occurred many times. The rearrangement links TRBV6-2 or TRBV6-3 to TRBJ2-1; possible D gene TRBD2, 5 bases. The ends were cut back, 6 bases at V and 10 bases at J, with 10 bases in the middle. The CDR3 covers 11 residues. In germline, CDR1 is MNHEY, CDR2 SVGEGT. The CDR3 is CASRREGEQFF. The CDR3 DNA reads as TGTGCCAGCAGGCGAGAGGGAGAGCAGTTCTTC.

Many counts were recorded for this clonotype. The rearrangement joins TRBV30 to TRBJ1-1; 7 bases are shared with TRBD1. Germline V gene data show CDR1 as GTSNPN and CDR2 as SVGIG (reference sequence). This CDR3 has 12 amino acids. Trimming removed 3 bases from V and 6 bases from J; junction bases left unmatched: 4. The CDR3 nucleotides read TGTGCCTGGAGCGTCGACAGGGCTGAAGCTTTCTTT. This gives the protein CAWSVDRAEAFF. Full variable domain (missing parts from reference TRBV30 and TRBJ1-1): SQTIHQWPATLVQPVGSPLSLECTVEGTSNPNLYWYRQAAGRGLQLLFYSVGIGQISSEVPQNLSASRPQDRQFILSSKKLLLSDSGFYLCAWSVDRAEAFFGQGTRLTVV.

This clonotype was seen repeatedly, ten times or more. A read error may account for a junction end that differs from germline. CDR3 in amino acids: CASSFDRWNTRELFF. For the CDR3, the DNA is TGTGCCAGCAGCTTCGACAGATGGAACACCAGGGAGCTGTTTTTT. V gene TRBV11-2 combines with J gene TRBJ2-2, with D maybe TRBD1 (5 bases). This CDR3 comprises 15 residues. Germline assignment: CDR1 SGHAT and CDR2 FQNNGV.

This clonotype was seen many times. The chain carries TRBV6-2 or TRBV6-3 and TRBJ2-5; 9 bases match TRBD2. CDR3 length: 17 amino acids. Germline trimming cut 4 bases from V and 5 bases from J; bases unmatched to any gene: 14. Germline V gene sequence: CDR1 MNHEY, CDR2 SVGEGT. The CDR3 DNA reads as TGTGCCAGCAGTTCGATGAGGGCGGGAGGGCCACCGGAGACCCAGTACTTC. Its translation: CASSSMRAGGPPETQYF.

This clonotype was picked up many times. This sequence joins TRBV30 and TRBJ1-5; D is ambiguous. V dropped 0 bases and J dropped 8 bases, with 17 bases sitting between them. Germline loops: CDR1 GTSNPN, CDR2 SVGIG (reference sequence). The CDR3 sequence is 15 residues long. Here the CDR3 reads CAWSVRSSGSKPQHF. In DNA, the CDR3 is TGTGCCTGGAGTGTACGGAGTTCGGGGTCCAAGCCCCAGCATTTT.

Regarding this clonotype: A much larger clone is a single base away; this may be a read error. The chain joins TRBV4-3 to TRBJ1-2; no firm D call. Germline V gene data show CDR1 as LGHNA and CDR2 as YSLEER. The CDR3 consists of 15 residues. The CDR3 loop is CASSFWLGKNYGHTF. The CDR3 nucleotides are TGCGCCAGCAGTTTCTGGTTAGGGAAGAACTATGGCCACACCTTC.